The 31 T cell receptor beta chains listed next were all sequenced from one sample in a study of shared clonotypes between healthy human individuals. Assay: immunoSEQ multiplex PCR; the TCRdb copy retains only in-frame clones and omits some. The repertoire holds 2 million to 2.5 million clones, roughly 93% seen once, with approximately 0.4% in the top ten. The source material was naive CD4+ T cells from PBMCs. The subset here: CD45RA+ positively selected. Receptor source: a man between 18 and 29 years old in good health. Some clones in this sample may be carry-over from other donors' samples.

This clone was recorded only once. The chain links TRBV7-2 to TRBJ1-5; 9 bases are shared with TRBD1. J lost 8 bases, V lost 3 bases, and 5 bases had no gene match. In germline, CDR1 is SGHTA, CDR2 FQGNSA. This CDR3 contains 14 residues. CDR3 residues: CASSLDRGIEPQHF. The CDR3 DNA sequence: TGTGCCAGCAGCTTGGACAGGGGAATTGAGCCCCAGCATTTT.

The rearrangement joins TRBV29-1 to TRBJ1-2; D unclear. V lost 7 bases and J lost 2, with 14 bases in between. In germline, CDR1 is SQVTM, CDR2 ANQGSEA. CDR3 size: 13 residues. CDR3 nucleotides: TGCAGCGAGAGTGATACACGAAACTATGGCTACACCTTC. It is translated as CSESDTRNYGYTF.

The chain recombines TRBV11-2 with TRBJ1-1, with TRBD1 identical over 7 bases. The CDR3 is made up of 17 amino acids. Trimming at V came to 5 bases and at J to 0 bases, leaving 12 bases not matched to a gene. Germline assignment: CDR1 SGHAT and CDR2 FQNNGV. This CDR3 reads CASSPGGGGTMNTEAFF. CDR3 in DNA: TGTGCCAGCAGCCCGGGAGGGGGCGGGACCATGAACACTGAAGCTTTCTTT.

This chain joins TRBV15 and TRBJ2-7; tentative D call: TRBD1 (6 bases). V was shortened by 4 bases and J by 4 bases, with 14 bases between the two germline ends. Germline CDR1 and CDR2: LNHNV and YYDKDF (reference sequence). The CDR3 runs to 14 residues. The DNA of the CDR3 is TGTGCCACCAGCAAAGGACAGACTTTTTACGAGCAGTACTTC. Amino acids: CATSKGQTFYEQYF.

This sequence joins TRBV5-1 and TRBJ2-7, with 7 bases identical to TRBD2. This CDR3 contains 15 residues. CDR1 is SGHRS, CDR2 YFSETQ, per germline. V lost 0 bases to trimming and J lost 2 bases; unmatched junction nucleotides: 5. CDR3 loop: CASSLVSSGPYEQYF. CDR3 nucleotide sequence: TGCGCCAGCAGCTTGGTGTCTAGCGGCCCCTACGAGCAGTACTTC.

This chain connects TRBV5-1 to TRBJ2-2; TRBD2 matches 9 bases. After removal of 7 bases from V and 0 bases from J, the junction contained 7 bases not matched to a gene. The CDR3 spans 16 residues. The V gene's germline CDR1 is SGHRS and CDR2 YFSETQ. The CDR3: CASGTSQTSNTGELFF. For the CDR3, the DNA is TGCGCCAGCGGGACTAGCCAGACCTCGAACACCGGGGAGCTGTTTTTT.

The chain recombines TRBV7-9 with TRBJ2-2, with 15 nucleotides matching TRBD2. CDR1 and CDR2 (germline): SEHNR, FQNEAQ (reference sequence). V lost 3 bases, J lost 6 bases, and 8 bases stayed unmatched. CDR3 length: 18 amino acids. For the CDR3, the DNA is TGTGCCAGCAGCTTTCCGGGACTAGCGGGAGGACGACCCGGGGAGCTGTTTTTT. This codes for CASSFPGLAGGRPGELFF.

This rearrangement joins TRBV9 to TRBJ2-7; perhaps TRBD2 as D (5 bases). Germline V gene lookup returns CDR1 SGDLS and CDR2 YYNGEE. The CDR3 consists of 15 residues. V dropped 4 bases and J dropped 6 bases, with 20 bases sitting between them. This CDR3 reads CASSLSGLDFSEQYF. DNA of the CDR3: TGTGCCAGCAGCCTCTCCGGACTCGATTTTAGCGAGCAGTACTTC.

The genes are TRBV5-6 and TRBJ2-7, with TRBD1 matching 8 bases. V was clipped by 4 bases and J by 3 bases; unmatched bases: 6. The CDR3 covers 14 residues. Germline values: CDR1 SGHDT, CDR2 YYEEEE. The CDR3 DNA follows: TGTGCCAGCAGCCCGTTAACAGGGGGCTACGAGCAGTACTTC. This gives the protein CASSPLTGGYEQYF.

V and J are TRBV7-8 and TRBJ1-5; D gene uncertain. The germline V gene has CDR1 SGHVS and CDR2 FQNEAQ. The CDR3 spans 18 residues. The V end was cut by 0 bases, the J end by 0 bases, with 15 bases between. In nucleotides, the CDR3 is TGTGCCAGCAGCTTAGCGAGGGTACGGGAATATAGCAATCAGCCCCAGCATTTT. Translation: CASSLARVREYSNQPQHF. Full variable domain (outside the CDR3, taken from reference TRBV7-8 and TRBJ1-5): GAGVSQSPRYKVAKRGQDVALRCDPISGHVSLFWYQQALGQGPEFLTYFQNEAQLDKSGLPSDRFFAERPEGSVSTLKIQRTQQEDSAVYLCASSLARVREYSNQPQHFGDGTRLSIL.

This sequence joins TRBV28 and TRBJ2-7, with a weak D call TRBD2 (5 bases). CDR1 and CDR2 from the germline V gene are MDHEN and SYDVKM. V shed 6 bases and J shed 1 base, with 16 bases lying between them. This CDR3 contains 15 residues. CDR3 protein: CASSRNLRASYEQYF. In nucleotides, the CDR3 is TGTGCCAGCAGCCGAAACCTGAGGGCTTCCTACGAGCAGTACTTC.

The gene calls are TRBV6-5 and TRBJ1-2; D uncertain. Germline V gene sequence: CDR1 MNHEY, CDR2 SVGAGI. Trimming stripped 0 bases from V and 0 bases from J, with 8 bases between. This CDR3 has 15 residues. CDR3: CASSYSGIANYGYTF. The CDR3, as DNA: TGTGCCAGCAGTTACTCTGGGATAGCTAACTATGGCTACACCTTC.

The chain has TRBV29-1 and TRBJ2-4, with a possible D match to TRBD2 (6 bases). Trimming shortened V by 7 bases and J by 2 bases, and 9 bases separated the two germline ends. The CDR3 runs to 12 residues. The germline V gene encodes CDR1 SQVTM and CDR2 ANQGSEA. The DNA for the CDR3 is TGCAGCGCCGGGACTTCCAAAAACATTCAGTACTTC. As protein: CSAGTSKNIQYF.

The rearrangement uses TRBV20-1 and TRBJ1-2, with a tentative D call TRBD1 (5 bases). With 5 bases removed from V and 9 bases from J, the gap between germline ends came to 13 bases. CDR3 size: 11 residues. Germline CDR1 DFQATT, CDR2 SNEGSKA (reference sequence). DNA for the CDR3: TGCAGTGCTGGGACCGTCCCTCGCTACACCTTC. Its protein is CSAGTVPRYTF.

This chain joins TRBV19 and TRBJ2-6; tentative D call: TRBD2 (5 bases). The V end lost 1 base, the J end lost 4 bases, and 8 bases lay between the germline ends. CDR1 LNHDA and CDR2 SQIVND come from the germline V gene (reference sequence). CDR3 length: 15 residues. CDR3 in amino acids: CASSIAGTGANVLTF. DNA for the CDR3: TGTGCCAGTAGTATAGCGGGAACCGGGGCCAACGTCCTGACTTTC.

This clone was observed a single time. The CDR3 loop is CAIRDGTGAGEKLFF. The CDR3 nucleotides are TGTGCCATCAGGGATGGGACAGGGGCAGGGGAAAAACTGTTTTTT. The chain recombines TRBV28 with TRBJ1-4, with 10 bases fitting TRBD1. The CDR3 consists of 15 residues. With V trimmed by 10 bases and J by 8 bases, 13 bases remained unmatched. CDR1 is MDHEN, CDR2 SYDVKM, per germline.

This clone was observed once. The V call is TRBV7-2, the J call TRBJ2-7, with TRBD2 matching over 12 bases. The CDR3 is 14 amino acids. In germline, CDR1 is SGHTA, CDR2 FQGNSA. The V and J ends lost 6 bases and 4 bases, in that order; junction bases with no gene match: 4. The CDR3 DNA reads TGTGCCAGCAGACGGACTAGCGGGAATTACGAGCAGTACTTC. As protein: CASRRTSGNYEQYF.

This sequence joins TRBV30 and TRBJ2-1; weak D call: TRBD2 (5 bases). The V and J ends lost 5 bases and 0 bases respectively, with 14 bases between them. Germline CDR1 and CDR2: GTSNPN and SVGIG (reference sequence). The CDR3 is made up of 15 amino acids. The CDR3 DNA reads as TGTGCCTGGGGAGGTGGGTGGGTCTCCTACAATGAGCAGTTCTTC. Encoded protein: CAWGGGWVSYNEQFF.

The V and J genes are TRBV7-2 and TRBJ2-1, with unresolved D. Germline CDR1 is SGHTA and CDR2 is FQGNSA. The CDR3 runs 15 residues. Deletions cut 3 bases from V and 3 bases from J, with 12 bases between. The CDR3, as DNA: TGTGCCAGCAGCTTGGATCGGGTACGCTACAATGAGCAGTTCTTC. It yields the protein CASSLDRVRYNEQFF.

J is TRBJ2-5 and V is TRBV5-1; no definite D call. Germline loops: CDR1 SGHRS, CDR2 YFSETQ. The CDR3 spans 16 residues. Trimming stripped 6 bases from V and 1 base from J, with 19 bases between. The CDR3 sequence: CASTSSPPKVQETQYF. In DNA, the CDR3 is TGCGCCAGCACATCTTCGCCACCTAAAGTCCAAGAGACCCAGTACTTC.

This clone appeared once. The chain employs TRBV19 and TRBJ1-1; possibly TRBD1 for D (5 bases). Germline CDR1 reads LNHDA; CDR2 reads SQIVND (reference sequence). V was cut by 0 bases and J by 2 bases, with 10 bases left in between. The CDR3 spans 15 residues. The CDR3 nucleotides read TGTGCCAGTAGTATAGAGGGGCAGGGCAACACTGAAGCTTTCTTT. This sequence encodes CASSIEGQGNTEAFF. The full variable domain, its missing parts supplied by reference TRBV19 and TRBJ1-1, is DGGITQSPKYLFRKEGQNVTLSCEQNLNHDAMYWYRQDPGQGLRLIYYSQIVNDFQKGDIAEGYSVSREKKESFPLTVTSAQKNPTAFYLCASSIEGQGNTEAFFGQGTRLTVV.

The gene calls are TRBV7-3 and TRBJ2-5; D not resolved. The CDR3 sequence is 13 residues long. Germline V CDR1 and CDR2: SGHTA, FQGTGA. The germline V and J ends were trimmed by 1 base and 2 bases, with 5 bases remaining between them. CDR3 sequence reads: CASSLSHQETQYF. In DNA form, the CDR3 reads TGTGCCAGCAGCTTAAGCCATCAAGAGACCCAGTACTTC. Complete variable domain (other parts from reference TRBV7-3 and TRBJ2-5): GAGVSQTPSNKVTEKGKYVELRCDPISGHTALYWYRQSLGQGPEFLIYFQGTGAADDSGLPNDRFFAVRPEGSVSTLKIQRTERGDSAVYLCASSLSHQETQYFGPGTRLLVL.

In this sample, this clone turned up once. The chain employs TRBV9 and TRBJ1-2, with D possibly being TRBD1 (6 bases). The CDR3 has 17 residues. V lost 5 bases, J lost 0 bases, and 20 bases lay in between. The V gene's germline CDR1 is SGDLS and CDR2 YYNGEE. Written as DNA, the CDR3 is TGTGCCAGCAGAGAAACAGGAGGGGGAGATCCTAACTATGGCTACACCTTC. This codes for CASRETGGGDPNYGYTF.

The chain has TRBV11-2 and TRBJ1-2; the D gene is possibly TRBD1 (6 bases). Germline CDR1 and CDR2: SGHAT and FQNNGV. The V end was cut by 1 base, the J end by 5 bases, with 14 bases between. This CDR3 region has 15 residues. The CDR3 loop is CASSLVLDSSYGYTF. Written as DNA, the CDR3 is TGTGCCAGCAGCTTAGTGTTGGACAGCAGTTATGGCTACACCTTC.

The CDR3 bases are TGTGCCAGCAGCCCAAGTTCCGGGACCCGCACCGGGGAGCTGTTTTTT. This gives the protein CASSPSSGTRTGELFF. This sequence joins TRBV4-2 and TRBJ2-2, with D possibly being TRBD1 or TRBD2 (5 bases each). This CDR3 region has 16 residues. Trimming cost V 4 bases and J 4 bases, with 16 bases left between them. CDR1 is LGHNA, CDR2 YNFKEQ, per germline.

This chain joins TRBV28 and TRBJ2-1, with D possibly TRBD2 on 5 matching bases. The CDR3 runs 14 residues. Per the germline V gene, CDR1 is MDHEN and CDR2 is SYDVKM. Trimming took 3 bases from V and 6 from J, leaving 12 bases between them. The CDR3 here is CASSLRGGFNEQFF. DNA for the CDR3: TGTGCCAGCAGTTTGCGAGGAGGATTCAATGAGCAGTTCTTC.

Comment on this clone: Other DNA variants within this sample encode the same CDR3. The chain recombines TRBV18 with TRBJ2-3; no clear D gene. The CDR3 is 12 amino acids. Trimming removed 1 base at V and 4 bases at J, with 3 bases between. Germline V gene data show CDR1 as KGHSH and CDR2 as LQKENI. CDR3 nucleotides: TGTGCCAGCTCACCACTTGCAGATACGCAGTATTTT. It is translated as CASSPLADTQYF.

This chain connects TRBV9 to TRBJ2-3, with a weak D call TRBD2 (5 bases). The CDR3 sequence is 15 residues long. Trimming shortened V by 1 base and J by 3 bases, and 12 bases separated the two germline ends. Germline CDR1 and CDR2: SGDLS and YYNGEE. The CDR3 bases are TGTGCCAGCAGCGTAACCCTCGCGGGTACAGATACGCAGTATTTT. This translates into CASSVTLAGTDTQYF.

The chain uses TRBV6-5 and TRBJ1-2, with TRBD1 matching 7 bases. This CDR3 spans 15 amino acids. Germline V CDR1 and CDR2: MNHEY, SVGAGI. J lost 8 bases, V lost 7 bases, and 16 bases had no gene match. The chain's CDR3 is CASTLTVTGAGGYTF. The DNA of the CDR3 is TGTGCCAGCACCCTAACCGTCACAGGGGCGGGAGGCTACACCTTC.

The rearrangement joins TRBV2 to TRBJ1-4, with 8 bases aligning to TRBD1. Germline trimming cut 8 bases from V and 8 bases from J; bases unmatched to any gene: 10. The CDR3 is 14 amino acids. CDR1 is SNHLY, CDR2 FYNNEI, per germline. The CDR3 sequence: CASFPRTGKEKLFF. DNA for the CDR3: TGTGCCAGCTTCCCGAGGACAGGGAAAGAAAAACTGTTTTTT.

This clone was counted once. Other DNA sequences from this sample encode an identical CDR3 as well. The chain combines TRBV29-1 with TRBJ2-7; D may be TRBD2 (6 bases). There are 11 residues in the CDR3. The V end lost 6 bases, the J end lost 1 base, and 7 bases lay between the germline ends. Germline CDR1 is SQVTM and CDR2 is ANQGSEA. This CDR3 reads CSVRGSYEQYF. The CDR3 DNA reads TGCAGCGTGCGGGGTTCCTACGAGCAGTACTTC.